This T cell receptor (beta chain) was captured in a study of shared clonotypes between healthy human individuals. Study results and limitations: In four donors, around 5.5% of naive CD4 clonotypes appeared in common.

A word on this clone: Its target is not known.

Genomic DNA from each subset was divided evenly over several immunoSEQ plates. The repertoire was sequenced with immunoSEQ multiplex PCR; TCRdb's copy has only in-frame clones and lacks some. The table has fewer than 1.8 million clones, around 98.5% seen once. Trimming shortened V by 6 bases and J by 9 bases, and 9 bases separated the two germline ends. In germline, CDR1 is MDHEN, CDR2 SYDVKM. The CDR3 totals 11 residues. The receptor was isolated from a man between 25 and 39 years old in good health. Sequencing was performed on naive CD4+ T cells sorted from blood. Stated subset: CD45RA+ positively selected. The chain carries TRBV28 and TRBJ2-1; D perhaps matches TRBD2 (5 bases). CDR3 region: CASSLAGEQFF. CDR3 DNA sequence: TGTGCCAGCAGCCTCGCGGGTGAGCAGTTCTTC. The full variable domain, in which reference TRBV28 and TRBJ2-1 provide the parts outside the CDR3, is DVKVTQSSRYLVKRTGEKVFLECVQDMDHENMFWYRQDPGLGLRLIYFSYDVKMKEKGDIPEGYSVSREKKERFSLILESASTNQTSMYLCASSLAGEQFFGPGTRLTVL.